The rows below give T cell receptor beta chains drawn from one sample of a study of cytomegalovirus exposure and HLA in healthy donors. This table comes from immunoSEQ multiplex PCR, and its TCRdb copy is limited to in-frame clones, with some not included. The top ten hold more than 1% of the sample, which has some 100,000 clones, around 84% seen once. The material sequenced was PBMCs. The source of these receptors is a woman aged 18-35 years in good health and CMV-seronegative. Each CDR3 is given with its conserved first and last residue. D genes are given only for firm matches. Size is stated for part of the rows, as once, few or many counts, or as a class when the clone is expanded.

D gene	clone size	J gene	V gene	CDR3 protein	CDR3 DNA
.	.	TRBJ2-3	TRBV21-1	CASSGDNRGMKNTDTQYF	TGTGCCAGCAGCGGTGATAACAGGGGTATGAAGAACACAGATACGCAGTATTTT
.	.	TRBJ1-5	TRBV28	CASSLGSSSNQPQHF	TGTGCCAGCAGTTTGGGGAGCTCTAGCAATCAGCCCCAGCATTTT
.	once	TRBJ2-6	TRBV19	CASSTRRDGGANVLTF	TGTGCCAGTAGCACCCGCAGGGATGGTGGGGCCAACGTCCTGACTTTC
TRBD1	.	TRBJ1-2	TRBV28	CASNHAGTGEPYGYTF	TGTGCCAGCAATCATGCAGGGACAGGGGAACCGTATGGCTACACCTTC
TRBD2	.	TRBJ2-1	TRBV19	CASSIGTSVNEQFF	TGTGCCAGTAGTATAGGGACTAGTGTTAATGAGCAGTTCTTC
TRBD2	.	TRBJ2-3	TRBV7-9	CASSLGGLAGGPDTQYF	TGTGCCAGCAGCTTAGGAGGGCTAGCGGGAGGTCCAGATACGCAGTATTTT
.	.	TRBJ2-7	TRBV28	CASSLGAGGGYEQYF	TGTGCCAGCAGTTTAGGGGCTGGGGGAGGTTACGAGCAGTACTTC
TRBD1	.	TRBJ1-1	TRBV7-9	CSSSRRDRGITNTEAFF	TGTTCCAGCAGCCGACGGGACAGGGGAATCACAAACACTGAAGCTTTCTTT
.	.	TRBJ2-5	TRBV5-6	CASSLTDTPRETQYF	TGTGCCAGCAGCTTGACGGACACCCCCAGAGAGACCCAGTACTTC
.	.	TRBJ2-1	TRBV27	CASSFSGYNEQFF	TGTGCCAGCAGTTTTAGCGGTTACAATGAGCAGTTCTTC
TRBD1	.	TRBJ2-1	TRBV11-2	CASSSDSGTGGKNEQFF	TGTGCCAGCAGCTCTGATTCCGGGACAGGGGGGAAAAATGAGCAGTTCTTC
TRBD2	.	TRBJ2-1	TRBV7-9	CASSQTGGTSGRYEQFF	TGTGCCAGCAGCCAGACAGGGGGGACTAGCGGGAGGTATGAGCAGTTCTTC